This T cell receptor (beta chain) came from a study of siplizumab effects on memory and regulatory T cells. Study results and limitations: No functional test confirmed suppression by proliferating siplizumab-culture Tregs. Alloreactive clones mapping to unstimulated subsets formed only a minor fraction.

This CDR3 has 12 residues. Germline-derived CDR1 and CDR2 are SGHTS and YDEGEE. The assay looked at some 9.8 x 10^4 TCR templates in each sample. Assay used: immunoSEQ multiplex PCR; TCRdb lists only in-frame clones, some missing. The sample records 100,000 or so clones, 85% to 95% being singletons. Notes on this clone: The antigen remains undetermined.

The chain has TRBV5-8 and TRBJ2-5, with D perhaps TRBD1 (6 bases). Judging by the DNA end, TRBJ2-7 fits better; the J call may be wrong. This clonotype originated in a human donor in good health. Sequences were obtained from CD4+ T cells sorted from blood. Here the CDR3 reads CASSPQGYEQYF. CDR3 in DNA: TGTGCCAGCAGCCCACAGGGTTACGAGCAGTACTTC.